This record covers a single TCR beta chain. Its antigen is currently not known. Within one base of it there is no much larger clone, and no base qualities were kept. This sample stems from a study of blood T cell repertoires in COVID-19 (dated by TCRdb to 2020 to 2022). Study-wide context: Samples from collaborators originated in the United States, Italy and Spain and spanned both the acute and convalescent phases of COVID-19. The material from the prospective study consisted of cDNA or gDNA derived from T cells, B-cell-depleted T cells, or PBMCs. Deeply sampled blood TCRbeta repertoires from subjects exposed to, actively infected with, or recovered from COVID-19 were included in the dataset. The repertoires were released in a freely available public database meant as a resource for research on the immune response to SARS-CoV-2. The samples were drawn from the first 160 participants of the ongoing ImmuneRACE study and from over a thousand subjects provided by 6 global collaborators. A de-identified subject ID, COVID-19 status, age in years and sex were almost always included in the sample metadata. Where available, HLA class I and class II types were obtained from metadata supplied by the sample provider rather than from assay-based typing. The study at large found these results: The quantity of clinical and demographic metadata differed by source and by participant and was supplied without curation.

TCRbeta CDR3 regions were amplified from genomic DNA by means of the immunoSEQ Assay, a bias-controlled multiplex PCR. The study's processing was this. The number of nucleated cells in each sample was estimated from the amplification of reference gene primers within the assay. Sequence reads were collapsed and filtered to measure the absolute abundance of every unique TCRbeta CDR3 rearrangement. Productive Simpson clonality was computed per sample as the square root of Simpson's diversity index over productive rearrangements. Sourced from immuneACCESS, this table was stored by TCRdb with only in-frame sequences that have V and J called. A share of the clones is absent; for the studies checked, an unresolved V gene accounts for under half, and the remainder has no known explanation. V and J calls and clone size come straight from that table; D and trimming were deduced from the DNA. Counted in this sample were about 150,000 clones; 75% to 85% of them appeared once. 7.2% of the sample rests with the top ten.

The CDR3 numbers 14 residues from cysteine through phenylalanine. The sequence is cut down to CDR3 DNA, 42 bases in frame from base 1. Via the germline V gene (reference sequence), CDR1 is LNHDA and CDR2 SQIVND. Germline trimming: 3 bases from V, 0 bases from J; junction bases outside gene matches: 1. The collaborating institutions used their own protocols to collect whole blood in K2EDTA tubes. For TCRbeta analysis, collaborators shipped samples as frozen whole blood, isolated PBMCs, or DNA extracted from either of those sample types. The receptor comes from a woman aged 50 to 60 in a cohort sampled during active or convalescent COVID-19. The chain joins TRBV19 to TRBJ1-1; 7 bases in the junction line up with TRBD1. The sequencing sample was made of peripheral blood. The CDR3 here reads CASSITGVNTEAFF. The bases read TGTGCCAGTAGTATCACAGGGGTGAACACTGAAGCTTTCTTT.